The source of this T cell receptor beta chain is a study of cytomegalovirus exposure and HLA in healthy donors. The PCR had 60 Vbeta and 13 Jbeta primers. Clones were read by immunoSEQ multiplex PCR, and TCRdb kept only the in-frame ones, dropping some. The sample lists approximately 90,000 clones, roughly 85% seen once, with around 7% in the top ten. CDR1 and CDR2 (germline): WNHNN, SYGVQD (reference sequence). There are 13 residues in the CDR3. Trimming shortened V by 2 bases and J by 4 bases, and 8 bases separated the two germline ends. The source material was PBMCs. This TCR came from a middle-aged man in good health and CMV-seropositive. The rearrangement uses TRBV10-1 and TRBJ1-2; D call uncertain. CDR3: CASSETEFYGYTF. In DNA, the CDR3 is TGCGCCAGCAGTGAGACAGAGTTCTATGGCTACACCTTC.